This TCR beta chain was found in a study of T cell responses to AZD1222 COVID-19 vaccine. General study points: CD4 TCRs covered the whole spike, strongest at regions 160-218 and 743-854. Repertoire samples came only from after the peak T cell response.

V lost 0 bases, J lost 1 base, and 11 bases lay in between. Germline V gene sequence: CDR1 SGHDT, CDR2 YYEEEE. The CDR3 length is 17 residues. Only in-frame clones appear in the TCRdb table, and some are missing; sequencing was by immunoSEQ multiplex PCR. The sample consists of roughly 100,000 clones, about 80% of them appearing once. As regards this clone: Antigen specificity is unknown.

This TCR was sampled from an adult in good health. This specimen was peripheral blood, taken on day 0 of AZD1222 vaccination. The chain uses TRBV5-6 and TRBJ1-6; the D gene is possibly TRBD1 (6 bases). CDR3 in amino acids: CASSLARGRSYNSPLHF. The CDR3 DNA reads TGTGCCAGCAGCTTGGCCAGGGGTAGGTCCTATAATTCACCCCTCCACTTT.